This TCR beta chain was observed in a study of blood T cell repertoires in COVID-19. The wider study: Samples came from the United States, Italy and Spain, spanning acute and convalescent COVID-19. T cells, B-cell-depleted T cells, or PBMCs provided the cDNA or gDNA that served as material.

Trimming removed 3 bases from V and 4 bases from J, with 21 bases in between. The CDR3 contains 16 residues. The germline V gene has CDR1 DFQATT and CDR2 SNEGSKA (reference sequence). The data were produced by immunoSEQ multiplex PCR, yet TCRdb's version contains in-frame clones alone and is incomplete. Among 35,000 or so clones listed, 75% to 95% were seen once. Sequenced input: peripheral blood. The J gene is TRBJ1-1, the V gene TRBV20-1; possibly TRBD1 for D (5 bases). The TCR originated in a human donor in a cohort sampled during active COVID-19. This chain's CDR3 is CSASSGGGSRGTEAFF. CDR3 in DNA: TGCAGTGCTAGTTCGGGGGGAGGAAGCCGGGGCACTGAAGCTTTCTTT.